This T cell receptor beta chain was sequenced for a study of blood T cell repertoires in COVID-19. Study at large: There were acute and convalescent COVID-19 samples, and they came from the United States, Italy and Spain. PBMCs, B-cell-depleted T cells, or T cells provided the cDNA or gDNA that made up the material.

How the authors handled the data: How many nucleated cells were present was estimated from reference gene primer amplification. Assay: immunoSEQ multiplex PCR; the TCRdb copy retains only in-frame clones and omits some. V and J calls plus clone size are reproduced from that table; the DNA served to infer D and trimming. The sample records 310,000 or so clones, around 92% being singletons. The CDR3 contains 13 residues. With V trimmed by 6 bases and J by 7 bases, 3 bases remained unmatched. The chain joins TRBV12-3 or TRBV12-4 to TRBJ2-1, with 10 bases aligning to TRBD1. Specimen: peripheral blood. This receptor was identified in a young man who had recovered from COVID-19. CDR3 in amino acids: CASRRTGGNEQFF. The CDR3 DNA is TGTGCCAGCAGGCGGACAGGGGGGAATGAGCAGTTCTTC.